What follows is one TCR beta chain and its context. This sample is part of a study of technical replicates of blood from a handful of donors. TCRdb's table, derived via immunoSEQ multiplex PCR, lists solely in-frame clones and lacks some. In the table there are 91,000 or so clones, roughly 95% of which are singletons. This CDR3 is 15 amino acids long. Germline V gene lookup returns CDR1 SQVTM and CDR2 ANQGSEA. V lost 8 bases to trimming and J lost 1 base; unmatched junction nucleotides: 12. This chain links TRBV29-1 with TRBJ1-1, with 8 positions matching TRBD1. The clonotype was recovered from a human donor in good health. Material: T cells isolated from PBMCs. The CDR3 nucleotides read TGCAGCCTCTACACCCATACAGGGGGGAACACTGAAGCTTTCTTT. This gives the protein CSLYTHTGGNTEAFF.